Listed below are T cell receptor beta chains from one sample, sequenced in a study of shared clonotypes between healthy human individuals. Assay: immunoSEQ multiplex PCR; the TCRdb copy retains only in-frame clones and omits some. The profile shows some 1.5 million clones, approximately 96% of them singletons. The sample taken for sequencing was naive CD4+ T cells sorted from blood. The source is a man aged 25-45 years in good health. The CDR3 runs from the conserved cysteine through the conserved F or W. Each record gives: clone size, J gene, D gene, V gene, CDR3 protein, CDR3 DNA. D genes are given only for firm matches. Some rows have no size entry. The others give once, few or many, or a class for an expanded clone.

size: NA
J: TRBJ2-7
D: TRBD2
V: TRBV2
CDR3: CAQRAREGREQYF
DNA: TGTGCCCAAAGGGCGCGGGAGGGCCGCGAGCAGTACTTC

size: NA
J: TRBJ2-5
D: NA
V: TRBV6-6
CDR3: CASNLLGTQETQYF
DNA: TGTGCCAGCAATCTCTTGGGAACCCAAGAGACCCAGTACTTC

size: NA
J: TRBJ1-2
D: NA
V: TRBV9
CDR3: CASSEGFMLYGYTF
DNA: TGTGCCAGCAGCGAGGGATTTATGCTATATGGCTACACCTTC

size: NA
J: TRBJ2-3
D: TRBD2
V: TRBV18
CDR3: CASSPMVLSGGPGGTDTQYF
DNA: TGTGCCAGCTCACCAATGGTCCTTAGCGGGGGGCCCGGTGGCACAGATACGCAGTATTTT

size: once
J: TRBJ1-4
D: NA
V: TRBV6-6
CDR3: CASRRTEGSEKLFF
DNA: TGTGCCAGCAGGCGCACGGAGGGGTCTGAAAAACTGTTTTTT

size: once
J: TRBJ1-1
D: NA
V: TRBV18
CDR3: CASSPPVTGYGAGATEAFF
DNA: TGTGCCAGCTCACCACCGGTGACAGGTTATGGAGCAGGTGCCACTGAAGCTTTCTTT

size: NA
J: TRBJ2-7
D: NA
V: TRBV5-6
CDR3: CASSLGDSSYEQYF
DNA: TGTGCCAGCAGCTTGGGTGACAGCTCCTACGAGCAGTACTTC

size: NA
J: TRBJ2-7
D: TRBD2
V: TRBV5-1
CDR3: CASSDLSGSSYEQYF
DNA: TGCGCCAGCAGCGACCTTAGCGGGTCCTCCTACGAGCAGTACTTC

size: NA
J: TRBJ2-7
D: NA
V: TRBV14
CDR3: CASSQGVRSSYEQYF
DNA: TGTGCCAGCAGCCAAGGGGTGAGGAGCTCCTACGAGCAGTACTTC

size: NA
J: TRBJ2-4
D: NA
V: TRBV4-3
CDR3: CASSQPGHGNIQYF
DNA: TGCGCCAGCAGCCAACCGGGACACGGAAACATTCAGTACTTC

size: NA
J: TRBJ1-1
D: NA
V: TRBV2
CDR3: CASSETVANTEAFF
DNA: TGTGCCAGCAGTGAAACGGTGGCGAACACTGAAGCTTTCTTT

size: NA
J: TRBJ2-2
D: NA
V: TRBV7-9
CDR3: CASRRGSGELFF
DNA: TGTGCCAGCAGGAGGGGTTCGGGGGAGCTGTTTTTT

size: NA
J: TRBJ2-3
D: TRBD2
V: TRBV9
CDR3: CASSVGGRFPDTQYF
DNA: TGTGCCAGCAGCGTAGGCGGGAGGTTCCCAGATACGCAGTATTTT

size: NA
J: TRBJ1-1
D: NA
V: TRBV5-7
CDR3: CASILTRLVNTEAFF
DNA: TGTGCCAGCATCCTAACCCGACTGGTGAACACTGAAGCTTTCTTT

size: once
J: TRBJ1-3
D: NA
V: TRBV5-5
CDR3: CASSERDTRLNTIYF
DNA: TGTGCCAGCAGCGAACGGGACACTCGACTAAACACCATATATTTT

size: NA
J: TRBJ1-5
D: NA
V: TRBV5-5
CDR3: CASSSGTDQPQHF
DNA: TGTGCCAGCAGCTCCGGGACGGATCAGCCCCAGCATTTT

size: NA
J: TRBJ1-2
D: NA
V: TRBV10-3
CDR3: CAIRDLAKYGYTF
DNA: TGTGCCATCAGGGACCTTGCCAAGTATGGCTACACCTTC

size: NA
J: TRBJ1-1
D: NA
V: TRBV30
CDR3: CAWQGNTEAFF
DNA: TGTGCCTGGCAGGGGAACACTGAAGCTTTCTTT

size: NA
J: TRBJ2-7
D: NA
V: TRBV5-1
CDR3: CASSLGTATYEQYF
DNA: TGCGCCAGCAGCCTAGGGACGGCAACCTACGAGCAGTACTTC

size: once
J: TRBJ2-5
D: NA
V: TRBV11-1
CDR3: CASSSTKQGGETQYF
DNA: TGTGCCAGCAGCTCCACAAAACAGGGTGGGGAGACCCAGTACTTC

size: NA
J: TRBJ2-2
D: NA
V: TRBV9
CDR3: CASSVISGATGELFF
DNA: TGTGCCAGCAGCGTAATCTCTGGAGCAACCGGGGAGCTGTTTTTT

size: NA
J: TRBJ2-3
D: TRBD2
V: TRBV14
CDR3: CASSHRSGRYTDTQYF
DNA: TGTGCCAGCAGCCATAGAAGCGGGAGGTACACAGATACGCAGTATTTT

size: NA
J: TRBJ2-7
D: TRBD2
V: TRBV11-2
CDR3: CASSFRLAAYEQYF
DNA: TGTGCCAGCAGCTTCAGACTAGCAGCCTACGAGCAGTACTTC